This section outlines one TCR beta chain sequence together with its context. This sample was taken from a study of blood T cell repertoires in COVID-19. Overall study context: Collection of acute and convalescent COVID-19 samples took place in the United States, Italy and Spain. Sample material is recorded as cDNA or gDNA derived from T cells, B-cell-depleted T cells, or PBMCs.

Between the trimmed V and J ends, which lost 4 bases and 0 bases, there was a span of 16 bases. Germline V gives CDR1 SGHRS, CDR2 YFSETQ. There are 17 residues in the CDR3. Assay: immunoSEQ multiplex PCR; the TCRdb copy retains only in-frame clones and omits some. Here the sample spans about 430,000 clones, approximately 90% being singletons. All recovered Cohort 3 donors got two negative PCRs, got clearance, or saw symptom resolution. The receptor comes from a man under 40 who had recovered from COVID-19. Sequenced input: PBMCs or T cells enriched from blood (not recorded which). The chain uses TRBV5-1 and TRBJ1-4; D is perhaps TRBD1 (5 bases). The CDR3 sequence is CASSPQGGVATNEKLFF. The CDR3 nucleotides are TGCGCCAGCAGCCCTCAGGGAGGGGTTGCAACTAATGAAAAACTGTTTTTT.